The clone carrying this TCR beta chain appeared once. This sample is part of a study of blood T cell repertoires in COVID-19. This table comes from immunoSEQ multiplex PCR, and its TCRdb copy is limited to in-frame clones, with some not included. Found here are some 210,000 clones, 84% of them singletons; the top ten hold roughly 8%. The CDR3 is made up of 15 amino acids. Germline V gene lookup returns CDR1 SGHRS and CDR2 YFSETQ. V gave up 0 bases and J gave up 0 bases, with 7 bases separating them. The TCR comes from a woman aged 45-60 years with active or convalescent COVID-19. The rearrangement joins TRBV5-1 to TRBJ2-1, with no clear D. The specimen sequenced was peripheral blood. CDR3 loop: CASSLASSSYNEQFF. The CDR3 bases are TGCGCCAGCAGCTTGGCTTCTAGCTCCTACAATGAGCAGTTCTTC.